The 15 T cell receptor beta chains listed next were all sequenced from one sample in a study of shared clonotypes between healthy human individuals. This table comes from immunoSEQ multiplex PCR, and its TCRdb copy is limited to in-frame clones, with some not included. The table records 2 million to 2.5 million clones, roughly 95% of them present only once. Sequenced input: naive CD4+ T cells sorted from blood. Subset of the sample: CD45RA+ positively selected. The receptor source for this set is a man aged 18-30 years in good health.

The chain couples TRBV5-6 to TRBJ1-6; D is uncertain. The CDR3 extends over 14 amino acids. V was trimmed by 5 bases and J by 7 bases, leaving 13 bases between them. CDR1 and CDR2 (germline): SGHDT, YYEEEE. This chain's CDR3 is CASRDSGYNSPLHF. The CDR3 region has the DNA TGTGCCAGCAGGGACTCGGGATACAATTCACCCCTCCACTTT.

Turning to this clone: The sample has other DNA sequences that encode this CDR3 too. The chain combines TRBV30 with TRBJ1-2; 8 bases are a match to TRBD1. Germline V gene sequence: CDR1 GTSNPN, CDR2 SVGIG (reference sequence). The CDR3 runs to 14 residues. Losses at the gene ends were 0 bases for V and 2 bases for J; bases not matched to a gene: 2. CDR3 DNA: TGTGCCTGGAGTGTGGCAGGGGGCAACTATGGCTACACCTTC. It yields the protein CAWSVAGGNYGYTF.

The V gene is TRBV9, the J gene TRBJ2-5; TRBD2 might be the D (6 bases). Per germline, CDR1 SGDLS and CDR2 YYNGEE. The CDR3 spans 15 residues. Trimming removed 6 bases from V and 5 bases from J, with 20 bases in between. The CDR3 loop reads CASNPSHRDWETQYF. CDR3 nucleotide sequence: TGTGCCAGCAACCCTTCGCACCGGGACTGGGAGACCCAGTACTTC.

This rearrangement joins TRBV5-1 to TRBJ2-5, with 11 positions matching TRBD2. Per the germline V gene, CDR1 is SGHRS and CDR2 is YFSETQ. The V gene end was trimmed by 4 bases and the J gene end by 5 bases; junction bases not matched to a gene: 10. The CDR3 has 16 residues. This chain's CDR3 is CASSISGTSGGETQYF. The CDR3, as DNA: TGCGCCAGCAGCATCTCCGGGACTAGCGGTGGGGAGACCCAGTACTTC. The full variable domain, rest sourced from reference TRBV5-1 and TRBJ2-5, is KAGVTQTPRYLIKTRGQQVTLSCSPISGHRSVSWYQQTPGQGLQFLFEYFSETQRNKGNFPGRFSGRQFSNSRSEMNVSTLELGDSALYLCASSISGTSGGETQYFGPGTRLLVL.

This rearrangement joins TRBV4-2 to TRBJ2-1; D perhaps matches TRBD1 (5 bases). V was trimmed by 3 bases and J by 3 bases, leaving 18 bases between them. Looked up from germline, CDR1 is LGHNA and CDR2 is YNFKEQ. This CDR3 is built from 17 residues. CDR3 nucleotide sequence: TGTGCCAGCAGCCAGGATGTCACAGGTCTCGGCTACAATGAGCAGTTCTTC. This sequence encodes CASSQDVTGLGYNEQFF.

CDR3 nucleotides: TGTGCCAGCAGTTCGACAGTAGGACAAGAGACCCAGTACTTC. Amino acids: CASSSTVGQETQYF. The chain is built from TRBV6-6 and TRBJ2-5, with D possibly matching TRBD1 (5 bases). The CDR3 runs 14 residues. Germline lookup yields CDR1 MNHNY and CDR2 SVGAGI (reference sequence). V lost 4 bases to trimming and J lost 2 bases, with 11 bases between them.

This clone is a singleton in its sample. V is TRBV5-4 and J is TRBJ2-1, with 10 nucleotides matching TRBD2. Germline lookup yields CDR1 SGHNT and CDR2 YYREEE (reference sequence). The CDR3 is 16 residues long. The J segment lost 5 bases and the V segment lost 4 bases, leaving 9 bases of the junction unmatched. The CDR3 nucleotides read TGTGCCAGCAGCCTGGCGGCTAGCGGGGGTAACAATGAGCAGTTCTTC. Its protein product is CASSLAASGGNNEQFF.

The table lists this clone with a count of one. The V and J genes are TRBV28 and TRBJ1-2, with TRBD1 identical over 9 bases. The CDR3 covers 16 residues. V was pared by 4 bases and J by 4 bases, with 10 bases of the junction left unmatched. Germline values: CDR1 MDHEN, CDR2 SYDVKM. CDR3 protein: CASSSSDVTGGYGYTF. In nucleotides, the CDR3 is TGTGCCAGCAGTTCTAGTGACGTGACAGGGGGCTATGGCTACACCTTC.

The chain has TRBV5-1 and TRBJ1-1; D is unresolved. Trimming took off 2 bases at V and 0 bases at J, with 8 bases between the two ends. CDR1 is SGHRS, CDR2 YFSETQ, per germline. The CDR3 totals 14 residues. CDR3 residues: CASSFAELNTEAFF. CDR3 DNA sequence: TGCGCCAGCAGCTTTGCAGAACTGAACACTGAAGCTTTCTTT.

The V call is TRBV4-1, the J call TRBJ2-1; 11 bases align to TRBD2. The junction had 6 bases not matched to a gene; V was cut back by 3 bases and J by 8 bases. This CDR3 region has 15 residues. The germline CDR1 and CDR2 sequences are MGHRA and YSYEKL. CDR3 DNA: TGCGCCAGCAGCCACGGACTAGCGGGTAGGGATGAGCAGTTCTTC. It codes for CASSHGLAGRDEQFF.

Note on this clone: The sample holds other DNA sequences that translate to the same CDR3. V and J are TRBV18 and TRBJ2-5; no definite D call. The CDR3 extends over 13 amino acids. Trimming removed 1 base at V and 1 base at J, with 4 bases between. Germline CDR1 is KGHSH and CDR2 is LQKENI. CDR3 DNA: TGTGCCAGCTCACCACTCCTCCAAGAGACCCAGTACTTC. Residues: CASSPLLQETQYF.

Points on this clone: This CDR3 is also generated by other DNA sequences in the sample. The chain employs TRBV9 and TRBJ2-2; D gene ambiguous. The V gene lost 0 bases and the J gene lost 4 bases, with 7 bases spanning the gap. Germline CDR1 SGDLS, CDR2 YYNGEE. CDR3 length: 14 amino acids. The CDR3 region is CASSVATVTGELFF. DNA for the CDR3: TGTGCCAGCAGCGTAGCCACAGTCACCGGGGAGCTGTTTTTT.

The chain has TRBV19 and TRBJ2-5; 9 bases fit TRBD2. J lost 2 bases, V lost 4 bases, and 8 bases had no gene match. The CDR3 contains 16 residues. Germline V gene sequence: CDR1 LNHDA, CDR2 SQIVND (reference sequence). In nucleotides, the CDR3 is TGTGCCAGTAGTAGGGGTGTCAGCGGGGGGCAAGAGACCCAGTACTTC. Its protein product is CASSRGVSGGQETQYF.

This clone was found once. Other DNA sequences in this sample translate to the same CDR3. The gene calls are TRBV9 and TRBJ2-7; tentatively, D is TRBD2 (5 bases). Trimming removed 0 bases at V and 5 bases at J, with 9 bases between. The CDR3 spans 13 residues. Germline-derived CDR1 and CDR2 are SGDLS and YYNGEE. CDR3 in DNA: TGTGCCAGCAGCGTAGGTCCCGGGAACGAGCAGTACTTC. This codes for CASSVGPGNEQYF.

The V call is TRBV6-1, the J call TRBJ2-3; TRBD2 might be the D (7 bases). CDR3 length: 16 residues. Trimming stripped 0 bases from V and 4 bases from J, with 14 bases between. The germline gives CDR1 MNHNS, CDR2 SASEGT. CDR3 DNA sequence: TGTGCCAGCAGTGAAGCGGGGGGGGCACCCCCAGATACGCAGTATTTT. Translated, it gives CASSEAGGAPPDTQYF.